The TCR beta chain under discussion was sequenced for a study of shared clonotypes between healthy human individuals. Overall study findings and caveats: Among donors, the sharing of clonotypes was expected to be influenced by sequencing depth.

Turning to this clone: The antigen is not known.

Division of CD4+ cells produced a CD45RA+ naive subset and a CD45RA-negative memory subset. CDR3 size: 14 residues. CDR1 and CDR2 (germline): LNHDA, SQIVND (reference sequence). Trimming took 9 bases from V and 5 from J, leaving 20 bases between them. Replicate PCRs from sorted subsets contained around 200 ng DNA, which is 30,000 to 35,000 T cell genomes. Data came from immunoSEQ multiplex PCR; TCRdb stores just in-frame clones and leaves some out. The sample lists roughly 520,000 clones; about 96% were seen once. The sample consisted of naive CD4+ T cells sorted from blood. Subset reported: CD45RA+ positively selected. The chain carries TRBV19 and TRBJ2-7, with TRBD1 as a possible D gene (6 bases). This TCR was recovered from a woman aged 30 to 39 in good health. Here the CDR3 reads CASRLTGATNEQYF. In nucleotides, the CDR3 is TGTGCCAGCCGATTGACAGGAGCAACGAACGAGCAGTACTTC.